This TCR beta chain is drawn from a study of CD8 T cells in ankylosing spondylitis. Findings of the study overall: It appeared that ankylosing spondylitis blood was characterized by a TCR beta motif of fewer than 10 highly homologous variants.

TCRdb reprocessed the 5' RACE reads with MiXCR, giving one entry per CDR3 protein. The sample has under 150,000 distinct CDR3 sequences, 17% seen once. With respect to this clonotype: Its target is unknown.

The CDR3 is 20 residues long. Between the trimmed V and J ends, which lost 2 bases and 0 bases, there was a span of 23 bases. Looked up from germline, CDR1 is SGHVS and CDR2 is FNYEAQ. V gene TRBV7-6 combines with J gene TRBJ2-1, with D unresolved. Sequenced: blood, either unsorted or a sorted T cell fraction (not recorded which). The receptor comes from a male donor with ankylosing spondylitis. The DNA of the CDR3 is TGTGCCAGCAGCTTATGGTTCCAGGTCGACTCTGGATTCTCCTACAATGAGCAGTTCTTC. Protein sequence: CASSLWFQVDSGFSYNEQFF.